This is a list of T cell receptor beta chains from one sample in a study of beta chain features in type 1 diabetes. TCRdb keeps only in-frame clones here, not all; method: immunoSEQ multiplex PCR. This table holds hundreds of thousands of clones, roughly 70% found once. The sample taken for sequencing was naive CD4+ T cells from blood. The receptors come from a man in his thirties or forties in good health. Both conserved end residues are part of each CDR3. D genes are given only for firm matches. Only part of the rows carry a size: once, few, many, or a class if the clone is expanded.

j_gene | v_gene | d_gene | abundance | CDR3nt | CDR3aa
TRBJ2-1 | TRBV30 | TRBD2 | - | TGTGCCTGGTGGCTAGCGGGAAATGAGCAGTTCTTC | CAWWLAGNEQFF
TRBJ2-3 | TRBV2 | - | - | TGTGCCAGCAGTCAAGGGGACGGATTCCATGGCACAGATACGCAGTATTTT | CASSQGDGFHGTDTQYF
TRBJ2-7 | TRBV28 | - | - | TGTGCCAGCAGGCACGGGTCCCCTGGCGAGCAGTACTTC | CASRHGSPGEQYF
TRBJ2-1 | TRBV9 | TRBD2 | - | TGTGCCAGCAGCGTCGGACTAGCGGCATCCTACAATGAGCAGTTCTTC | CASSVGLAASYNEQFF
TRBJ2-4 | TRBV15 | TRBD2 | once | TGTGCCACCAGCAGATCTTCGGGACTACCGTGGCGGGTTCAGTACTTC | CATSRSSGLPWRVQYF
TRBJ1-5 | TRBV7-2 | - | once | TGTGCCAGCGCACACGACAATCAGCCCCAGCATTTT | CASAHDNQPQHF
TRBJ2-1 | TRBV10-2 | - | few | TGCGCCAGCTGTCGGACTCAGACCTACAATGAGCAGTTCTTC | CASCRTQTYNEQFF
TRBJ2-5 | TRBV5-1 | TRBD2 | - | TGCGCCAGCTGGCGGGGGAACACACAAGAGACCCAGTACTTC | CASWRGNTQETQYF
TRBJ1-5 | TRBV29-1 | TRBD1 | - | TGCAGCGCTGGGGGGACAGGGGATCAGCCCCAGCATTTT | CSAGGTGDQPQHF
TRBJ2-7 | TRBV29-1 | - | - | TGCAGCGTTGAAAGTAGGGTTGGTGGCTACGAGCAGTACTTC | CSVESRVGGYEQYF